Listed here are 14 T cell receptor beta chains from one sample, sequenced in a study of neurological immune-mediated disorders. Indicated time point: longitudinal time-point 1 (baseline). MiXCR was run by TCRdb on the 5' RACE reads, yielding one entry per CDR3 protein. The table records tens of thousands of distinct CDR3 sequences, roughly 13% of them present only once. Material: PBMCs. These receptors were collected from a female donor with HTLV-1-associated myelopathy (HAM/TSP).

Here the CDR3 reads CASSLVPAGGTNEQFF. CDR3 nucleotide sequence: TGCGCCAGCAGCTTGGTCCCAGCGGGGGGCACCAATGAGCAGTTCTTC. This chain links TRBV5-1 with TRBJ2-1; TRBD2 agrees at 9 bases. With 0 bases clipped from V and 6 bases from J, the junction kept 7 bases outside the gene matches. This CDR3 region has 16 residues. CDR1 is SGHRS, CDR2 YFSETQ, per germline.

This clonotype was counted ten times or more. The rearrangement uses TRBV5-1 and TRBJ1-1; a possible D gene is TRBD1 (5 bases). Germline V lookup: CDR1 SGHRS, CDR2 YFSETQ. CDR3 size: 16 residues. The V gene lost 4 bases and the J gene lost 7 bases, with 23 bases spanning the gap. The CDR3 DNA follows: TGCGCCAGCAGCCCCGCTCTGGGGCAGGGAGGTAATGAAGCTTTCTTT. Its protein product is CASSPALGQGGNEAFF.

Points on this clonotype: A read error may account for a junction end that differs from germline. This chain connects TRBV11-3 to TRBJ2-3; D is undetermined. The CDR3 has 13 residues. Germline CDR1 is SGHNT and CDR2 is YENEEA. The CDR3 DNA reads TGTGCCAGTAGCTTCTCAGCCTCAGATACGCAGTATTTT. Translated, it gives CASSFSASDTQYF.

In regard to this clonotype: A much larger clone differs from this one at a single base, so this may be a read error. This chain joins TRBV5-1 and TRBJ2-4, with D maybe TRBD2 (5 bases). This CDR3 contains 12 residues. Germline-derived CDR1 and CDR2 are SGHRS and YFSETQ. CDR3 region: CASSGAENIKYF. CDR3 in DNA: TGCGCCAGCAGCGGAGCGGAAAACATTAAGTACTTC.

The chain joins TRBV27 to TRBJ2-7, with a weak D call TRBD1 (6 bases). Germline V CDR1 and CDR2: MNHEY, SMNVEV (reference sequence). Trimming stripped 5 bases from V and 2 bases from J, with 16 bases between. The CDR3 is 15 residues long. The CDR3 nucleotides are TGTGCCAGCAGTAAACAGGGAAAGTTAACCTACGAGCAGTACTTC. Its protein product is CASSKQGKLTYEQYF.

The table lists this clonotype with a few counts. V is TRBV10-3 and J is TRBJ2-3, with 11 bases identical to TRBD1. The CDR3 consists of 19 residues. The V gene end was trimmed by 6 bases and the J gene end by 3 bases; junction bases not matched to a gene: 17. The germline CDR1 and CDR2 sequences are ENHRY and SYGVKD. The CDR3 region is CAIRTGTGGQGGRTDTQYF. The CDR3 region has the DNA TGTGCCATCAGAACCGGGACAGGGGGACAAGGGGGAAGAACAGATACGCAGTATTTT.

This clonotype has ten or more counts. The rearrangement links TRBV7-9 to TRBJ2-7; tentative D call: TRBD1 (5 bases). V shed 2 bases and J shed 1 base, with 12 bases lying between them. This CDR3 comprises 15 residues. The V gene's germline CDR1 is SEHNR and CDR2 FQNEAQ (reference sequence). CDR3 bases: TGTGCCAGCAGCTTACCGACAGCCGTATCCTACGAGCAGTACTTC. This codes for CASSLPTAVSYEQYF.

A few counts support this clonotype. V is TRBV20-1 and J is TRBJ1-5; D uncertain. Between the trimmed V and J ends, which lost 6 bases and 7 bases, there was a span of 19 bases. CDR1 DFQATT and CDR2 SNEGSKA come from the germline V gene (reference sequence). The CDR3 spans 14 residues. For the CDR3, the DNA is TGCAGTGCGCTGACCGGTACACCCAAACAGCCCCAGCATTTT. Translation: CSALTGTPKQPQHF.

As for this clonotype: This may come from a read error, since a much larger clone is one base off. CDR3 protein: CASSQTGGNTGEMFF. CDR3 coding DNA: TGTGCCAGCAGCCAGACAGGAGGGAACACCGGGGAGATGTTTTTT. The rearrangement links TRBV6-5 to TRBJ2-2, with D perhaps given as TRBD1 or TRBD2 (6 bases each). CDR1 and CDR2 (germline): MNHEY, SVGAGI. The length of the CDR3 is 15 residues.

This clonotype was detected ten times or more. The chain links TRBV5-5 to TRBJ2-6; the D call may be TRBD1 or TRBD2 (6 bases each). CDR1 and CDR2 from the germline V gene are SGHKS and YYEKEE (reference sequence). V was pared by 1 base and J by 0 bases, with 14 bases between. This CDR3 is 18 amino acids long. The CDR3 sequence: CASSLSAGQNSGANVLTF. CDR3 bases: TGTGCCAGCAGCTTGTCGGCGGGACAAAACTCTGGGGCCAACGTCCTGACTTTC.

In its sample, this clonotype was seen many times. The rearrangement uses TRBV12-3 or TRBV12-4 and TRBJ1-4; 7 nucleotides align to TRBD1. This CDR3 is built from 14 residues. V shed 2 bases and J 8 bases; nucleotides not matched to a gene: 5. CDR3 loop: CASSLRQGGEKLFF. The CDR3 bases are TGTGCCAGCAGTTTACGACAGGGTGGCGAAAAACTGTTTTTT.

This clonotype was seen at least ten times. This chain's CDR3 is CASSLGATYNSPLHF. The CDR3 nucleotides read TGTGCCAGCAGTTTGGGAGCCACCTATAATTCACCCCTCCACTTT. The chain carries TRBV6-5 and TRBJ1-6; D not certain. The CDR3 has 15 amino acids. Trimming shortened V by 4 bases and J by 2 bases, and 9 bases separated the two germline ends. Germline loops: CDR1 MNHEY, CDR2 SVGAGI.

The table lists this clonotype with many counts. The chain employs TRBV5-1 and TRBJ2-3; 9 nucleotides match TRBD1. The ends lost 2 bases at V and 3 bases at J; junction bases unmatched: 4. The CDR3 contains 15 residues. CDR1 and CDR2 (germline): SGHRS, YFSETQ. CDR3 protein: CASSFGDRVTDTQYF. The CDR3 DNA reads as TGCGCCAGCAGCTTCGGGGACAGGGTAACAGATACGCAGTATTTT.

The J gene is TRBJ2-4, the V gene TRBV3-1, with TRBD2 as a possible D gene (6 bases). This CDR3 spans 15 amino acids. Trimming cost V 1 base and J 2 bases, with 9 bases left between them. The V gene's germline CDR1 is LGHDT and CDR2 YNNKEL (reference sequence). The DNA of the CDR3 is TGTGCCAGCAGCCAAGGTACTAGCCCCAAAAACATTCAGTACTTC. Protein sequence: CASSQGTSPKNIQYF. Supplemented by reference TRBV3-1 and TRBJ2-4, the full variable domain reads DTAVSQTPKYLVTQMGNDKSIKCEQNLGHDTMYWYKQDSKKFLKIMFSYNNKELIINETVPNRFSPKSPDKAHLNLHINSLELGDSAVYFCASSQGTSPKNIQYFGAGTRLSVL.